A selection of T cell receptor beta chains follows, all from one sample in a study of monozygotic twins with cystic fibrosis. Produced via immunoSEQ multiplex PCR; TCRdb's table is partial and in-frame only. This table holds 30,000 to 35,000 clones, 90% to 98% found once. Sequencing used blood. The source of these receptors is a girl under 10 years old with cystic fibrosis. Each CDR3 is given with its conserved first and last residue. D genes are given only for firm matches. Clone size is shown for a subset of rows, as once, few, many or a class of expanded clone.

NA	TRBV9	TRBJ2-1	NA	CASSVGDSGSYNEQFF
NA	TRBV2	TRBJ1-1	NA	CASTQRALPEAFF
once	TRBV4-1	TRBJ2-1	TRBD1	CASSHLRDRVNEQFF
NA	TRBV28	TRBJ1-5	TRBD1	CASSIGTAYSNQPQHF
NA	TRBV6-4	TRBJ1-5	NA	CASREQGGEVQPQHF
once	TRBV19	TRBJ1-4	NA	CASSMVRNEKLFF
NA	TRBV6-5	TRBJ2-1	TRBD1	CASSPGGQVNEQFF
NA	TRBV5-5	TRBJ2-7	NA	CASSPIGNEQYF
NA	TRBV29-1	TRBJ1-2	TRBD1	CSVGLGGAYGYTF
NA	TRBV5-4	TRBJ1-1	NA	CASSLPDTEAFF
NA	TRBV4-1	TRBJ1-5	NA	CASSPDLDTANQPQHF
NA	TRBV7-9	TRBJ2-6	TRBD2	CASSPSRLADLSGANVLTF
NA	TRBV7-9	TRBJ2-7	TRBD2	CASSFNPGGEQYF
NA	TRBV5-6	TRBJ2-7	NA	CASTLGGAYEQYF
NA	TRBV7-9	TRBJ1-3	NA	CASSLIQGIPSGNTIYF
NA	TRBV27	TRBJ2-3	NA	CATAALVTDTQYF
NA	TRBV7-8	TRBJ2-7	TRBD1	CASSLERGRYEQYF
NA	TRBV11-2	TRBJ2-5	TRBD2	CASSLGLAETQYF
NA	TRBV19	TRBJ2-6	NA	CASDSGANVLTF
NA	TRBV15	TRBJ2-7	NA	CATSRGGTLNYEQYF
NA	TRBV9	TRBJ2-2	TRBD2	CASSDREGQIRELFF
NA	TRBV7-2	TRBJ2-7	TRBD2	CASSLSLAGGGQYF
NA	TRBV21-1	TRBJ1-1	NA	CAKTGQGIKAEAFF
NA	TRBV11-2	TRBJ1-2	NA	CASNIDQGSYGYTF
NA	TRBV30	TRBJ1-2	NA	CAWIPARDYGYTF
NA	TRBV5-4	TRBJ2-1	TRBD2	CASSLNPSGRNDEQFF